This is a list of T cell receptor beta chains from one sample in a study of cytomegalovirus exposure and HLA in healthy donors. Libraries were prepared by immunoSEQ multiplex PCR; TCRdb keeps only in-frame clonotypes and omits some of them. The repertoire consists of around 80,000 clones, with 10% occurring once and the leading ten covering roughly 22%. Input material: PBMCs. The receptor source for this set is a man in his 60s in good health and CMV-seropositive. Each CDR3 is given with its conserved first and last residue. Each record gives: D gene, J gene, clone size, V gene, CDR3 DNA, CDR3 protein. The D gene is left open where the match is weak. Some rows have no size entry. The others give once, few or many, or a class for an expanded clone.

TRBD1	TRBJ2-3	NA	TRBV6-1	TGTGCCAGCTGGCGGGGACAGGGGGCAGATACGCAGTATTTT	CASWRGQGADTQYF
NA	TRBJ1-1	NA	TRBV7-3	TGTGCCAGCAGCCCCCCGACTCTGATCGGGGACACTGAAGCTTTCTTT	CASSPPTLIGDTEAFF
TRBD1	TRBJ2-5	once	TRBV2	TGTGCCAGCAGTGGGGACAGAAGGGAAGAGACCCAGTACTTC	CASSGDRREETQYF
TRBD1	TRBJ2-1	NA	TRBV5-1	TGCGCCAGCAGCTGGGACAGGGGATACAATGAGCAGTTCTTC	CASSWDRGYNEQFF
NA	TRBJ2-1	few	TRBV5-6	TGTGCCAGCAGCTTGGGAGGGAAACCCCAAAACAATGAGCAGTTCTTC	CASSLGGKPQNNEQFF
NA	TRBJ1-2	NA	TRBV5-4	TGTGCCAGCATGGGCCCGGATCGGCTTAAGGGCTACACCTTC	CASMGPDRLKGYTF
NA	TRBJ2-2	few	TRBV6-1	TGTGCCAGCCAGACCTTCACCGGGGAGCCGTTTTTT	CASQTFTGEPFF
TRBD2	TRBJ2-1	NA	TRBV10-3	TGTGCCATCAGGACTAGCGGGCCGTACAATGAGCAGTTCTTC	CAIRTSGPYNEQFF
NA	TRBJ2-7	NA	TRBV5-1	TGCGCCAGCAGCTTTCTCTACGAGCAGTACTTC	CASSFLYEQYF
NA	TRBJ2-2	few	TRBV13	TGTGCCAGCAGCTTAGAACAGGGTTATACCGGGGAGCTGTTTTTT	CASSLEQGYTGELFF
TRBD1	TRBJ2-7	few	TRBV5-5	TGTGCCAGCAGCACCGGGACAGGCTACGAGCAGTACTTC	CASSTGTGYEQYF
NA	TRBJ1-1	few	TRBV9	TGTGCCAGCAGCGTAGGGCGGCAGGGGCATACTGAAGCTTTCTTT	CASSVGRQGHTEAFF
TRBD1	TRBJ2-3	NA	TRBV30	TGTGCCTGGAGTGAAGGGACAGGGGCAGATACGCAGTATTTT	CAWSEGTGADTQYF
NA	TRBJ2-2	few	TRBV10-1	TGCGCCAGCAGTAGACCCCAGGAGGACGGGGAGCTGTTTTTT	CASSRPQEDGELFF
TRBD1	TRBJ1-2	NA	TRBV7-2	TGTGCCAGCAGCTCGGCGTCCGGACAGGCCCGTGGCTACACCTTC	CASSSASGQARGYTF
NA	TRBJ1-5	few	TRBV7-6	TGTGCCAGCAGCTTAGCCGTCCCCACGGCGGGTCAGCCCCAGCATTTT	CASSLAVPTAGQPQHF
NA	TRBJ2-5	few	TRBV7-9	TGTGCCAGCAGAAAAGAGGAGACCCAGTACTTC	CASRKEETQYF
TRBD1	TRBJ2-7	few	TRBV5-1	TGCGCCAGCAGCCTGGAAGGGGGCCTTACCTACGAGCAGTACTTC	CASSLEGGLTYEQYF
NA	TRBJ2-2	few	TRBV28	TGTGCCAGCAGTTTTTACAGGAACACCGGGGAGCTGTTTTTT	CASSFYRNTGELFF
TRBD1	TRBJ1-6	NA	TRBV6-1	TGTGCCAGCAGCGAAGGACAGGGGGCAGCACCCCTCCACTTT	CASSEGQGAAPLHF
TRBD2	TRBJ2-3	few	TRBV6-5	TGTGCCAGCAGTTACTCGGCGGGGGTTTTTGATACGCAGTATTTT	CASSYSAGVFDTQYF
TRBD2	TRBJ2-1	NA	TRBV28	TGTGCCAGCAGTTTAGTGGCGGGAGGTCACAATGAGCAGTTCTTC	CASSLVAGGHNEQFF
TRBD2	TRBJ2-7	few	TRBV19	TGTGCCAGTACCGCGGGAACGGGAGGGCCCTACGAGCAGTACTTC	CASTAGTGGPYEQYF
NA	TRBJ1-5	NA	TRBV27	TGTGCCAGCAGGCTCGGGGGATGGGGCAATCAGCCCCAGCATTTT	CASRLGGWGNQPQHF
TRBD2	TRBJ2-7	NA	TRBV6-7	TGTGCCAGCAGGCCCACTAGCGGGTATTACGAGCAGTACTTT	CASRPTSGYYEQYF